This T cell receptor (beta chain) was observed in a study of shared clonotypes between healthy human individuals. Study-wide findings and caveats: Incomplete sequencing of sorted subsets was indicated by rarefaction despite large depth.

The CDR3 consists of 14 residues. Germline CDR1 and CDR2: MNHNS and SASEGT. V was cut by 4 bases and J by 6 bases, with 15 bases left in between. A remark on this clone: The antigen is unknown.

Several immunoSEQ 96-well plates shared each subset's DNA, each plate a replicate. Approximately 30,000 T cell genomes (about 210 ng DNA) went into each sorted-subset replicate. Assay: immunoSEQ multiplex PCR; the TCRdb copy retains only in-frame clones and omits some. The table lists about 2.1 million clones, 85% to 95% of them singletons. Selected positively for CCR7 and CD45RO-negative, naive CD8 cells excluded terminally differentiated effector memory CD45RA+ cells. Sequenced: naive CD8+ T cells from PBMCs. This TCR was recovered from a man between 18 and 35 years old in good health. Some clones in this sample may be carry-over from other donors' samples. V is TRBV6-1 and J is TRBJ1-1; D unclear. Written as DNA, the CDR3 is TGTGCCAGCAGTGTAATGAGACTGAGCCCTGAAGCTTTCTTT. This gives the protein CASSVMRLSPEAFF.